This TCR beta chain was documented in a study of OX40 agonist ivuxolimab in advanced cancers. About the study: Patients got intravenous ivuxolimab at 0.01 to 10 mg/kg every 2 weeks. Three partial responders included one hepatocellular carcinoma patient and two cutaneous melanoma patients. Earlier anti-PD-1, anti-PD-L1 or anti-CTLA-4 therapy was permitted; roughly 40% had received some.

Study-level points and caveats: There were, on average, more expanded clones in CD8+ T cells than in CD4+.

Produced via immunoSEQ multiplex PCR; TCRdb's table is partial and in-frame only. Of 65,000 to 80,000 clones listed, approximately 86% are singletons. The germline CDR1 and CDR2 sequences are LNHNV and YYDKDF (reference sequence). Trimming removed 4 bases at V and 8 bases at J, with 18 bases between. This CDR3 has 16 residues. About this clone itself: Its target is not known.

The input for sequencing was CD4+ or CD8+ T cells sorted from blood, taken in a trial of the OX40 agonist ivuxolimab. The receptor was derived from an adult with an advanced solid tumor such as melanoma, head and neck, liver or kidney cancer. The rearrangement joins TRBV15 to TRBJ1-6; D call uncertain. The CDR3 loop is CATSKGLRASYSPLHF. CDR3 in DNA: TGTGCCACCAGCAAAGGTCTCCGAGCCTCTTATTCACCCCTCCACTTT.